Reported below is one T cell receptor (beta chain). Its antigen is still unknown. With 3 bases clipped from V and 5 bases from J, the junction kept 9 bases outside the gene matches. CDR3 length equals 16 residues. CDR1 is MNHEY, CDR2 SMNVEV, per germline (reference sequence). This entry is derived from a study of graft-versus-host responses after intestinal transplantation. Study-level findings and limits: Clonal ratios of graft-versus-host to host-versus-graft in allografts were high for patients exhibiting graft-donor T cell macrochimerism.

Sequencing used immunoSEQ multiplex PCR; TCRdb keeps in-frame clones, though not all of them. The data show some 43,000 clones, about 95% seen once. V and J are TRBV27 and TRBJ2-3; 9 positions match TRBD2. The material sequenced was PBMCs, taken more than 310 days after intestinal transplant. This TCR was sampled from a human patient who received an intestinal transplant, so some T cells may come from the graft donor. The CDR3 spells CASSFARLAGRDTQYF. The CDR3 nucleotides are TGTGCCAGCAGTTTCGCCAGGCTAGCGGGAAGAGATACGCAGTATTTT.